Each of the 3 T cell receptor beta chains below was sequenced from the same sample in a study of shared clonotypes between healthy human individuals. The data were produced by immunoSEQ multiplex PCR, yet TCRdb's version contains in-frame clones alone and is incomplete. The table has 450,000 to 600,000 clones, 65% to 80% seen once. Sequencing input: PBMCs. The source is a middle-aged woman in good health. Some clones in this sample may be carry-over from other donors' samples.

With respect to this clone: Other DNA sequences from this sample encode an identical CDR3 as well. The chain recombines TRBV6-4 with TRBJ2-1, with 8 bases aligning to TRBD2. The CDR3 runs 15 residues. With V trimmed by 0 bases and J by 4 bases, 2 bases remained unmatched. Germline lookup yields CDR1 MRHNA and CDR2 SNTAGT. The CDR3 spells CASSDSAGGYNEQFF. CDR3 DNA: TGTGCCAGCAGTGACTCGGCGGGAGGATACAATGAGCAGTTCTTC.

The genes are TRBV28 and TRBJ2-7, with 10 bases identical to TRBD2. Germline V gene sequence: CDR1 MDHEN, CDR2 SYDVKM. J was trimmed by 2 bases and V by 3 bases; bases with no gene match: 10. CDR3 size: 17 residues. The CDR3 reads CASSLGLAGAATYEQYF. The CDR3 nucleotides read TGTGCCAGCAGTTTGGGGCTAGCGGGAGCGGCGACCTACGAGCAGTACTTC.

This rearrangement joins TRBV2 to TRBJ2-5, with D maybe TRBD2 (7 bases). Germline V gene lookup returns CDR1 SNHLY and CDR2 FYNNEI. V dropped 5 bases and J dropped 5 bases, with 24 bases sitting between them. The CDR3 sequence is 17 residues long. CDR3 amino acids: CASSSLRRGRAVETQYF. DNA for the CDR3: TGTGCCAGCAGTTCCCTCCGTAGGGGGAGGGCCGTGGAGACCCAGTACTTC.